This T cell receptor (beta chain) came from a study of early T cells in non-severe SARS-CoV-2 infection. About the study: Chains stayed unpaired after sequencing of bulk RNA from unsorted whole blood.

The CDR3 totals 14 residues. Germline V CDR1 and CDR2: SEHNR, FQNEAQ (reference sequence). The ends lost 5 bases at V and 4 bases at J; junction bases unmatched: 5. TCRdb called the 5' RACE reads again in MiXCR, with one record for every CDR3 protein. Seen here are over 30,000 distinct CDR3 sequences, roughly 6% observed once, and the top ten hold approximately 7.5%. The chain has TRBV7-9 and TRBJ1-5, with 7 positions matching TRBD1. The receptor was derived from an adult who was a healthcare worker with PCR-confirmed SARS-CoV-2 infection or an uninfected control (not recorded which). Specimen: whole blood. The CDR3, as DNA: TGTGCCAGCAGCCGGGACAGCCCTAATCAGCCCCAGCATTTT. It is translated as CASSRDSPNQPQHF.